The rows below give T cell receptor beta chains drawn from one sample of a study of shared clonotypes between healthy human individuals. Repertoires were generated with immunoSEQ multiplex PCR, while TCRdb's copy carries only in-frame clones and drops some. The sample includes 2 million to 2.5 million clones, roughly 93% of them seen just once. The source material was naive CD4+ T cells from PBMCs. The receptors come from a man in his late teens or twenties in good health. Some clones in this sample may be carry-over from other donors' samples. Each CDR3 is given with its conserved first and last residue. A D gene is named only where the DNA matches it firmly. Only part of the rows carry a size: once, few, many, or a class if the clone is expanded.

>NA|TRBV21-1|NA|TRBJ2-7
TGTGCCAGCAGCAAACCAGTTTGGGGCAGGCCAGACTTATCCTACGAGCAGTACTTC
CASSKPVWGRPDLSYEQYF
>NA|TRBV30|NA|TRBJ1-4
TGTGCCTGGAGTGTGGTGGGGGGAGGTGAAAAACTGTTTTTT
CAWSVVGGGEKLFF
>TRBD2|TRBV2|NA|TRBJ2-5
TGTGCCAGCACCGCAGGGGTAGCGGGAGGAGAGACCCAGTACTTC
CASTAGVAGGETQYF
>NA|TRBV14|few|TRBJ1-1
TGTGCCAGCAGCCAAGATGAAGGCGGCCTGAACACTGAAGCTTTCTTT
CASSQDEGGLNTEAFF
>NA|TRBV7-2|NA|TRBJ1-4
TGTGCCAGCAGCCCCGGACAGACTTATAATGAAAAACTGTTTTTT
CASSPGQTYNEKLFF
>NA|TRBV18|NA|TRBJ2-6
TGTGCCAGCTCACCAGGGGTTCCTGGGGCCAACGTCCTGACTTTC
CASSPGVPGANVLTF
>NA|TRBV7-2|NA|TRBJ1-5
TGTGCCAGCAGTTTCCGCACGGGCCTCAATCAGCCCCAGCATTTT
CASSFRTGLNQPQHF
>NA|TRBV11-2|NA|TRBJ2-3
TGTGCCAGCAGCTTCTCGCGGGGCACAGATACGCAGTATTTT
CASSFSRGTDTQYF
>NA|TRBV11-2|NA|TRBJ2-2
TGTGCCAGCAGCTTAGACCCGTCAGGGGAGCTGTTTTTT
CASSLDPSGELFF
>TRBD1|TRBV2|NA|TRBJ1-1
TGTGCCAGCAGTGATAGGACAGGGAGCACTGAAGCTTTCTTT
CASSDRTGSTEAFF
>NA|TRBV2|NA|TRBJ2-3
TGTGCCAGCATCGACCACGGGACTAGCACAGATACGCAGTATTTT
CASIDHGTSTDTQYF
>NA|TRBV7-2|NA|TRBJ2-7
TGTGCCAGCAGCCCGGTCAACTACGAGCAGTACTTC
CASSPVNYEQYF
>NA|TRBV18|NA|TRBJ1-1
TGTGCCAGCTCACCACTCGTGAACACTGAAGCTTTCTTT
CASSPLVNTEAFF
>NA|TRBV6-6|NA|TRBJ2-1
TGTGCCAGCAGCCTATTCATGAGCTCCTACAATGAGCAGTTCTTC
CASSLFMSSYNEQFF
>NA|TRBV11-2|NA|TRBJ2-1
TGTGCCAGCAGCGTCTCTAGCGCCCCCCACAATGAGCAGTTCTTC
CASSVSSAPHNEQFF
>NA|TRBV7-9|NA|TRBJ1-1
TGTGCCAGCAGCCGACAGCCCTTGAACACTGAAGCTTTCTTT
CASSRQPLNTEAFF
>NA|TRBV7-8|NA|TRBJ1-5
TGTGCCAGCAGCTTAGGAGTTCAGGGCTTTAGCAATCAGCCCCAGCATTTT
CASSLGVQGFSNQPQHF
>NA|TRBV2|NA|TRBJ2-2
TGTGCCAGCAGTGACACTCACAGGGACACCGGGGAGCTGTTTTTT
CASSDTHRDTGELFF
>NA|TRBV11-1|few|TRBJ2-5
TGTGCCAGCAGCTTAGGCCTAAGGGGGTACCAAGAGACCCAGTACTTC
CASSLGLRGYQETQYF
>NA|TRBV5-1|NA|TRBJ1-2
TGCGCCAGCAGCTTGGAAGCCTCTAACTATGGCTACACCTTC
CASSLEASNYGYTF
>TRBD1|TRBV5-1|NA|TRBJ1-1
TGCGCCAGCAGCAGGGGGACAGCGCAGAACACTGAAGCTTTCTTT
CASSRGTAQNTEAFF
>NA|TRBV2|NA|TRBJ2-2
TGTGCCAGCAGCCTTTTATTCAGGGCCCGAGGCGGGGAGCTGTTTTTT
CASSLLFRARGGELFF
>NA|TRBV19|NA|TRBJ2-2
TGTGCCAGTAAAGAGACAGGTCAATGGGAGGAGCTGTTTTTT
CASKETGQWEELFF
>NA|TRBV28|NA|TRBJ1-1
TGTGCCAGCAGTTCCGGATGGGACACTGAAGCTTTCTTT
CASSSGWDTEAFF
>TRBD2|TRBV6-5|NA|TRBJ2-3
TGTGCCAGCAGTTACCGGGCTAGCGGCAGCACAGATACGCAGTATTTT
CASSYRASGSTDTQYF
>NA|TRBV11-3|NA|TRBJ2-1
TGTGCCAGCAGCCCGCACGGCTCCTACAATGAGCAGTTCTTC
CASSPHGSYNEQFF
>TRBD1|TRBV18|NA|TRBJ1-4
TGTGCCAGCTCACCAAGGACAGGGGGGGAAAAACTGTTTTTT
CASSPRTGGEKLFF
>TRBD1|TRBV6-5|NA|TRBJ2-5
TGTGCCAGCACCTCCCCAGGGGGAGAGACCCAGTACTTC
CASTSPGGETQYF
>TRBD2|TRBV2|NA|TRBJ2-7
TGTGCCAGCAGTGAATCTGGTAAGGGCGGGGGCGAGCAGTACTTC
CASSESGKGGGEQYF
>NA|TRBV6-5|NA|TRBJ2-2
TGTGCCAGCAGTTACTCGAAACAGGGAGGATCCGGGGAGCTGTTTTTT
CASSYSKQGGSGELFF
>NA|TRBV29-1|NA|TRBJ2-4
TGCAGCGTTGTAGGACTAGCCAAAAACATTCAGTACTTC
CSVVGLAKNIQYF
>TRBD2|TRBV2|NA|TRBJ2-5
TGTGCCAGCAGTGAATTTGCGGGAGGAGGAGAGACCCAGTACTTC
CASSEFAGGGETQYF
>TRBD1|TRBV11-2|NA|TRBJ1-6
TGTGCCAGCAGCTCGGACAGGGGCCAATGGTCACCCCTCCACTTT
CASSSDRGQWSPLHF
>NA|TRBV2|NA|TRBJ1-5
TGTGCCAGCAAGCGGGAGGGCGGCAATCAGCCCCAGCATTTT
CASKREGGNQPQHF
>TRBD2|TRBV28|once|TRBJ2-3
TGTGCCAGCAGTTCGATCGGGACTAGCGGGAGGGCAGGAAATACGCAGTATTTT
CASSSIGTSGRAGNTQYF
>NA|TRBV28|NA|TRBJ2-7
TGTGCCAGCAGTTTACAAGGCTACGAGCAGTACTTC
CASSLQGYEQYF
>TRBD1|TRBV28|NA|TRBJ1-4
TGTGCCAGCAGCTCAGGACAGGGCAGGGAAAAACTGTTTTTT
CASSSGQGREKLFF
>TRBD1|TRBV4-1|NA|TRBJ2-5
TGCGCCAGCAGCCAAGCCGGACAGGGGAAAGTGACCCAGTACTTC
CASSQAGQGKVTQYF
>NA|TRBV20-1|NA|TRBJ1-1
TGCAGTGCTCGAGGGCTCACTGAAGCTTTCTTT
CSARGLTEAFF
>TRBD2|TRBV19|NA|TRBJ2-5
TGTGCCAGTAGTACTCGGACTAGCGGGAGGGGGGAGATAGGAGAGACCCAGTACTTC
CASSTRTSGRGEIGETQYF
>TRBD2|TRBV28|NA|TRBJ2-3
TGTGCCAGCACGGGCGGGAGGGCCCGGGCGGGCACAGATACGCAGTATTTT
CASTGGRARAGTDTQYF
>NA|TRBV4-2|NA|TRBJ2-7
TGTGCCAGCAGCCCCCACCTGGGACCACAATACGAGCAGTACTTC
CASSPHLGPQYEQYF
>NA|TRBV5-1|once|TRBJ2-1
TGCGCCAGCAGCCCGACCCCTGGGCGCCGCACCTACAATGAGCAGTTCTTC
CASSPTPGRRTYNEQFF
>NA|TRBV28|NA|TRBJ1-2
TGTGCCAGCAGTTCCTCGACAGCCCTTGGCTATGGCTACACCTTC
CASSSSTALGYGYTF
>NA|TRBV28|NA|TRBJ1-1
TGTGCCAGCACCTTTCCCGGGACACTGAACACTGAAGCTTTCTTT
CASTFPGTLNTEAFF
>NA|TRBV5-1|NA|TRBJ2-4
TGCGCCAGCAGCCAAGGGACCGCCCCGGGCATTCAGTACTTC
CASSQGTAPGIQYF
>NA|TRBV27|NA|TRBJ2-7
TGTGCCAGCCGTTCCTCCGGGGGTCCCTACGAGCAGTACTTC
CASRSSGGPYEQYF
>TRBD1|TRBV5-1|NA|TRBJ2-5
TGCGCCAGCAGCGTACAGGGGGCCCAAGAGACCCAGTACTTC
CASSVQGAQETQYF
>NA|TRBV5-1|NA|TRBJ2-2
TGCGCCAGCAGCTTGGTGGGGCGGGACACCGGGGAGCTGTTTTTT
CASSLVGRDTGELFF
>NA|TRBV7-9|once|TRBJ2-7
TGTGCCAGCAGCTTAACCGGACAGGAGGGCTACGAGCAGTACTTC
CASSLTGQEGYEQYF
>TRBD1|TRBV6-6|NA|TRBJ1-4
TGTGCCAGCAGTCGAGGACAGGAGCAAAATGAAAAACTGTTTTTT
CASSRGQEQNEKLFF
>NA|TRBV27|NA|TRBJ1-2
TGTGCCAGCAGTTTATCGTGGGGTAACTATGGCTACACCTTC
CASSLSWGNYGYTF
>NA|TRBV5-4|few|TRBJ1-1
TGTGCCAGCAGCTTGGCGGGGGCCGGGGGCACTGAAGCTTTCTTT
CASSLAGAGGTEAFF
>NA|TRBV6-1|once|TRBJ2-7
TGTGCCAGCAGTGAAGCGCTTGGGGGGATCTACGAGCAGTACTTC
CASSEALGGIYEQYF
>NA|TRBV6-6|NA|TRBJ2-7
TGTGCCAGCAGTTACGACGGGTCCTACGAGCAGTACTTC
CASSYDGSYEQYF
>NA|TRBV5-5|NA|TRBJ1-2
TGTGCCAGCAGCCCGAACCCAGGCTATGGCTACACCTTC
CASSPNPGYGYTF
>NA|TRBV4-1|NA|TRBJ2-1
TGCGCCAGCAGCCAAGAGGCCGGGACTCTCTACAATGAGCAGTTCTTC
CASSQEAGTLYNEQFF
>NA|TRBV6-1|few|TRBJ1-5
TGTGCCAGCAGTGAAGGGGCAGATAGCAATCAGCCCCAGCATTTT
CASSEGADSNQPQHF
>TRBD2|TRBV19|few|TRBJ2-1
TGTGCCAGTAGTGTACTAGCGGGAGTTAACAATGAGCAGTTCTTC
CASSVLAGVNNEQFF
>TRBD1|TRBV6-6|NA|TRBJ2-5
TGTGCCAGCAGGACAGGGGGCCGGGAGACCCAGTACTTC
CASRTGGRETQYF